The clone carrying this T cell receptor beta chain was observed a handful of times. The antigen is unknown. This entry is derived from a study of T-cell memory formation after mild COVID-19. Whole-study findings and limits: Most CD4+ clones that shrank were in CM and EM, while CD8+ ones turned up in EMRA. Clonal second-wave expansions that peaked on day 37 had unconfirmed SARS-CoV-2 specificity.

TCRdb itself ran the 5' RACE reads through MiXCR, one entry per CDR3 protein. The sample records about 560,000 distinct CDR3 sequences, about a sixth being singletons. Germline V CDR1 and CDR2: SGHRS, YFSETQ. The CDR3 has 14 residues. Losses at the gene ends were 2 bases for V and 7 bases for J; bases not matched to a gene: 5. Sequenced input: PBMCs or a T cell subset sorted from them (not recorded which). The receptor was isolated from an adult woman who had mild COVID-19 (a few samples of this study predate the infection). Cell type and time point are not known. The rearrangement joins TRBV5-1 to TRBJ2-1, with 8 nucleotides matching TRBD2. CDR3 loop: CASSLSSGRNEQFF. Here the CDR3 DNA reads TGCGCCAGCAGCTTATCCAGCGGGAGAAATGAGCAGTTCTTC.